This TCR beta chain appears in the sequencing data of a study of blood T cell repertoires in COVID-19. Whole-study context: Acute and convalescent COVID-19 specimens originated in the United States, Italy and Spain.

Germline V CDR1 and CDR2: KGHSH, LQKENI. V lost 1 base to trimming and J lost 8 bases, with 12 bases between them. This CDR3 has 14 amino acids. In the original workflow: Reference gene primer amplification gave estimated nucleated cell counts. Here immunoSEQ multiplex PCR was the method, and the copy in TCRdb shows in-frame clones only, minus some. V and J calls and clone size are as listed in that table; D and trimming were resolved from the DNA. The sample has 7,500 to 8,500 clones, around 67% seen once. This clone was detected only once. This chain joins TRBV18 and TRBJ2-1, with a tentative D call TRBD2 (5 bases). This receptor was identified in a human donor in a cohort sampled during active COVID-19. The sequenced sample consisted of peripheral blood. CDR3 residues: CASSPLARADEQFF. The CDR3 nucleotides are TGTGCCAGCTCACCACTCGCGAGGGCCGATGAGCAGTTCTTC.